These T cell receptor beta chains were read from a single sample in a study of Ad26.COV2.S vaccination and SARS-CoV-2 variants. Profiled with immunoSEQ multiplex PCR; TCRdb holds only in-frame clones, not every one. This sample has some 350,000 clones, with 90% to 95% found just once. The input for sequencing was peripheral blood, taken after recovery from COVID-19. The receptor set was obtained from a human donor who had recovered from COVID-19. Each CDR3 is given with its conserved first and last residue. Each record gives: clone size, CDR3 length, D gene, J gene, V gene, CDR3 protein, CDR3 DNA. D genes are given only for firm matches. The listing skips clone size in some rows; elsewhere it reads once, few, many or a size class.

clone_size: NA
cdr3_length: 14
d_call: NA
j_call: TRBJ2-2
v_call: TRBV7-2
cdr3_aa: CASSLMMNTGELFF
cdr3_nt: TGTGCCAGCAGCTTGATGATGAACACCGGGGAGCTGTTTTTT

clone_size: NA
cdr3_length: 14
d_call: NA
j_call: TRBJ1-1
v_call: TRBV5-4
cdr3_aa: CASSLPGMNTEAFF
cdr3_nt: TGTGCCAGCAGCTTGCCAGGCATGAACACTGAAGCTTTCTTT

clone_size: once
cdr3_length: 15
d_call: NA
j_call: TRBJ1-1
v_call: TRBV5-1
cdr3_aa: CASSLTTTMNTEAFF
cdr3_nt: TGCGCCAGCAGCTTGACAACAACCATGAACACTGAAGCTTTCTTT

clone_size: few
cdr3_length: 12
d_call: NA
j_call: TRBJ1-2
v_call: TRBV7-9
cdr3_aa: CASSLGGNGYTF
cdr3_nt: TGTGCCAGCAGCTTAGGAGGGAACGGCTACACCTTC

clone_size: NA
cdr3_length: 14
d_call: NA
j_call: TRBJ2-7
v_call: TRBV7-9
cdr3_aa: CASSLGIVTYEQYF
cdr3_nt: TGTGCCAGCAGCTTGGGCATCGTTACCTACGAGCAGTACTTC

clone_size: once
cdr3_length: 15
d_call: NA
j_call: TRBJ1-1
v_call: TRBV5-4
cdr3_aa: CASSLVEGKNTEAFF
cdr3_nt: TGTGCCAGCAGCTTGGTGGAAGGTAAGAACACTGAAGCTTTCTTT

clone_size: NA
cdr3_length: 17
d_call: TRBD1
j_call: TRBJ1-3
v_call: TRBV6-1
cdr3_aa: CASSEAQGARPGNTIYF
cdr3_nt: TGTGCCAGCAGTGAAGCCCAGGGGGCTCGTCCTGGAAACACCATATATTTT

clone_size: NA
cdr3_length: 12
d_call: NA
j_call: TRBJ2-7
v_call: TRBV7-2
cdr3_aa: CASSLVRYEQYF
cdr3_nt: TGTGCCAGCAGCTTAGTTAGATACGAGCAGTACTTC

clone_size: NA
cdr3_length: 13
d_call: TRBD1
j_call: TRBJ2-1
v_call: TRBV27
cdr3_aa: CASWGTALNEQFF
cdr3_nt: TGTGCCAGCTGGGGGACAGCGCTCAATGAGCAGTTCTTC

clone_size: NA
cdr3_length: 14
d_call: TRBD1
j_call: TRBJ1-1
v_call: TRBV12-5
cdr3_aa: CASGFQGARTEAFF
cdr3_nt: TGTGCTAGTGGTTTCCAGGGGGCTAGGACTGAAGCTTTCTTT

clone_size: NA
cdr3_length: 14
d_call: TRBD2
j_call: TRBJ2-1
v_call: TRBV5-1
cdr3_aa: CASSGLDSYNEQFF
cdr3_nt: TGCGCCAGCAGCGGACTAGACTCCTACAATGAGCAGTTCTTC

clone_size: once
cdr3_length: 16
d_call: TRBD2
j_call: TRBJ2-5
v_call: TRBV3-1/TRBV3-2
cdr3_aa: CASSQDKRGGLETQYF
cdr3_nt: TGTGCCAGCAGCCAAGATAAGCGGGGGGGCCTAGAGACCCAGTACTTC

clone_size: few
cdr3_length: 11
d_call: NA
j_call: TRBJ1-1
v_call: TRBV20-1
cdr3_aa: CSTGVNTEAFF
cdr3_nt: TGCAGTACCGGGGTGAACACTGAAGCTTTCTTT

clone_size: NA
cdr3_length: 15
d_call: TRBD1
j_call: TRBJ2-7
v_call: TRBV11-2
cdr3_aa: CASSFNTGGTYEQYF
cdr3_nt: TGTGCCAGCAGCTTTAACACAGGGGGTACCTACGAGCAGTACTTC

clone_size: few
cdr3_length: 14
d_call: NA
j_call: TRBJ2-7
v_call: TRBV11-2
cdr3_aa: CASSLSYTSYEQYF
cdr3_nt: TGTGCCAGCAGCTTATCGTACACCTCCTACGAGCAGTACTTC

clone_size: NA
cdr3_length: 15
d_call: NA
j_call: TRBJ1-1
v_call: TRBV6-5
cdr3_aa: CASSRSGQMNTEAFF
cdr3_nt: TGTGCCAGCAGTCGCTCAGGACAGATGAACACTGAAGCTTTCTTT